In this sample, the clone carrying this T cell receptor beta chain turned up once. The data were obtained in a study of PD-1 blockade in classical Hodgkin lymphoma. Here immunoSEQ multiplex PCR was the method, and the copy in TCRdb shows in-frame clones only, minus some. Among 20,000 to 25,000 clones listed, around nine tenths were seen once. Trimming removed 4 bases from V and 4 bases from J, with 11 bases in between. Per germline, CDR1 SGHKS and CDR2 YYEKEE (reference sequence). This CDR3 spans 13 amino acids. Specified time point: newly diagnosed, previously untreated cHL patient sample. With magnetic negative selection, CD4+ T cells were purified from PBMCs that had been thawed.

The clonotype comes from a human donor with classical Hodgkin lymphoma. The chain combines TRBV5-5 with TRBJ2-5; D is uncertain. Sequenced sample: CD4+ T cells from blood. The CDR3 nucleotides are TGTGCCAGCAGCCCGGGTTGGAGAGAGACCCAGTACTTC. Residues: CASSPGWRETQYF.